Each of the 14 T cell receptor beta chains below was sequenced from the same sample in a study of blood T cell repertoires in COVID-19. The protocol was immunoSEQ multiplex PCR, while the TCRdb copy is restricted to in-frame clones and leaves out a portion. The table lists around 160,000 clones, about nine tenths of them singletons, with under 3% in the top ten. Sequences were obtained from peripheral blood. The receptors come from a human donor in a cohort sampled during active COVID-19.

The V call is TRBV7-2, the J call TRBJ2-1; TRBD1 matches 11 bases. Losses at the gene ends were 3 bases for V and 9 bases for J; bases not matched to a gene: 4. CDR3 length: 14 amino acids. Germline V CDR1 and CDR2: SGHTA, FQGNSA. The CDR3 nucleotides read TGTGCCAGCAGCTTGAGGACAGGGGGCGGTGAGCAGTTCTTC. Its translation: CASSLRTGGGEQFF.

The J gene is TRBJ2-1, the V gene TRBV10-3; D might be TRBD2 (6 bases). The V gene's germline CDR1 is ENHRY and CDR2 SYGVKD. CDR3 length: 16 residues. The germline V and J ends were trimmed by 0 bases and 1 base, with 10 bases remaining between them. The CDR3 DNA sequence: TGTGCCATCAGTGAGTCGATGGCGGGATCCTACAATGAGCAGTTCTTC. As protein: CAISESMAGSYNEQFF.

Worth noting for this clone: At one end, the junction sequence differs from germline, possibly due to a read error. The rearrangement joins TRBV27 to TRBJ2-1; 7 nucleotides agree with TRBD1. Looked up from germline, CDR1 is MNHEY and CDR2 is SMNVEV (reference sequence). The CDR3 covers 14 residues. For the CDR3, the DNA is TGTGCCAGCGGTTTCGGGACAGCCCTCAATGAGCAGTTCTTC. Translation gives CASGFGTALNEQFF.

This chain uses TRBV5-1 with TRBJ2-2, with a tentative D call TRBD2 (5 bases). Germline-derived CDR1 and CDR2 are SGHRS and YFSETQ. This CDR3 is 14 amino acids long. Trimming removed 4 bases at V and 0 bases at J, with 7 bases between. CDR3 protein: CASSSGSNTGELFF. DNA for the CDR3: TGCGCCAGCAGCAGCGGATCGAACACCGGGGAGCTGTTTTTT.

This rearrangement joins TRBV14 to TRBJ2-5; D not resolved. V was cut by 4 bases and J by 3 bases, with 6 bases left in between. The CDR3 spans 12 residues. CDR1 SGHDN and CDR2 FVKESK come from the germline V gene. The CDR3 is CASSRLEETQYF. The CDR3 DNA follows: TGTGCCAGCAGCCGATTAGAAGAGACCCAGTACTTC.

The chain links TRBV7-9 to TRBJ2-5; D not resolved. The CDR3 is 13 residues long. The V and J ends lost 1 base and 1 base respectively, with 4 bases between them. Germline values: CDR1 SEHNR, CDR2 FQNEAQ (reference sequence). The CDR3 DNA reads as TGTGCCAGCAGCTTAGACTTCCAAGAGACCCAGTACTTC. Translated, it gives CASSLDFQETQYF.

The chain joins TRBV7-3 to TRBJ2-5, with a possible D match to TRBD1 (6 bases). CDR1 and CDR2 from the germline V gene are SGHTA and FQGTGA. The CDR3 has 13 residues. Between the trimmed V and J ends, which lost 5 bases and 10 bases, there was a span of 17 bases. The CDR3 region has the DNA TGTGCCAGCAGCCAACAGACAGGTTCGAGCCAGTACTTC. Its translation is CASSQQTGSSQYF. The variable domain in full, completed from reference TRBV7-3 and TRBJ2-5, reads GAGVSQTPSNKVTEKGKYVELRCDPISGHTALYWYRQSLGQGPEFLIYFQGTGAADDSGLPNDRFFAVRPEGSVSTLKIQRTERGDSAVYLCASSQQTGSSQYFGPGTRLLVL.

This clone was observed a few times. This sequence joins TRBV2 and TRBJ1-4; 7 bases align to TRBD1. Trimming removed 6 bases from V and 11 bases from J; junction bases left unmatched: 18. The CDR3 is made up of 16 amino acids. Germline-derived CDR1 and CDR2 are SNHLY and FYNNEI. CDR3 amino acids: CASSPSITGVIRKLFF. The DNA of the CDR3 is TGTGCCAGCAGCCCCTCCATAACAGGGGTGATTCGGAAACTGTTTTTT.

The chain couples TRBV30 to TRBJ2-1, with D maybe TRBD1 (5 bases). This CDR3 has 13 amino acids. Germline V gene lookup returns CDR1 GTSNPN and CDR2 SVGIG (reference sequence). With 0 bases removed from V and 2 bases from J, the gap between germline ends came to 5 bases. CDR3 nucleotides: TGTGCCTGGAGTGTACAGGCCTACAATGAGCAGTTCTTC. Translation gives CAWSVQAYNEQFF. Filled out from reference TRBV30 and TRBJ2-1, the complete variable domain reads SQTIHQWPATLVQPVGSPLSLECTVEGTSNPNLYWYRQAAGRGLQLLFYSVGIGQISSEVPQNLSASRPQDRQFILSSKKLLLSDSGFYLCAWSVQAYNEQFFGPGTRLTVL.

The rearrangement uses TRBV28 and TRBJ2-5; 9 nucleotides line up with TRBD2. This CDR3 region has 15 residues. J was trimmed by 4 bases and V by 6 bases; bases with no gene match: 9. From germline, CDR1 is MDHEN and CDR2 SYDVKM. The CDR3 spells CASSPSAGGRETQYF. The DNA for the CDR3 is TGTGCCAGCAGCCCTTCTGCGGGGGGGCGAGAGACCCAGTACTTC.

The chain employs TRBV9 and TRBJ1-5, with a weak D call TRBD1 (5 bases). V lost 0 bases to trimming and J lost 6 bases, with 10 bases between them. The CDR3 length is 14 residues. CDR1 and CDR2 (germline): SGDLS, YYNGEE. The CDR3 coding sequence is TGTGCCAGCAGCGTAGATGCAGGGATTCAGCCCCAGCATTTT. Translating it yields CASSVDAGIQPQHF.

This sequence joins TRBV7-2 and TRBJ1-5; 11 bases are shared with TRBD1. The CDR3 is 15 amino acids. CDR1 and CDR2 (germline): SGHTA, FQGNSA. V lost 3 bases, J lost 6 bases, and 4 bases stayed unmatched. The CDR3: CASSLGQGVSQPQHF. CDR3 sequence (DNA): TGTGCCAGCAGCTTGGGACAGGGGGTTTCTCAGCCCCAGCATTTT.

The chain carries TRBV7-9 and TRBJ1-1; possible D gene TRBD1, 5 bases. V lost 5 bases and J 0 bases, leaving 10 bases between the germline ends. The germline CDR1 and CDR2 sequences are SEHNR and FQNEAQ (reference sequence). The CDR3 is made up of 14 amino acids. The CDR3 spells CASSLGTLNTEAFF. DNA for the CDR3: TGTGCCAGCAGCCTCGGGACTTTGAACACTGAAGCTTTCTTT.

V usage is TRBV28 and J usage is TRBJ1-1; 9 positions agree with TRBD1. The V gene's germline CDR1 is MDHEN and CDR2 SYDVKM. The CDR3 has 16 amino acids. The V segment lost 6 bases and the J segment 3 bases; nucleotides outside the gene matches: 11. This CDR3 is CASRPGTGRGYTEAFF. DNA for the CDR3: TGTGCCAGCAGGCCCGGGACAGGGAGGGGGTACACTGAAGCTTTCTTT.